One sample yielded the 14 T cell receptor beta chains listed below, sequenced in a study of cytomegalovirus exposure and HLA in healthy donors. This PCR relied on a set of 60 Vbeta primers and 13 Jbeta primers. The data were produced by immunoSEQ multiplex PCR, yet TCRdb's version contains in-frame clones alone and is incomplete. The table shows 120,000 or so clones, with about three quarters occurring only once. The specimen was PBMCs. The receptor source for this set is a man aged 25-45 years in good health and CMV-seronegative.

The CDR3 DNA reads as TGTGCCAGCGCCGGGACAGGGGTGTCCGAGCAGTACTTC. Protein sequence: CASAGTGVSEQYF. The V and J genes are TRBV19 and TRBJ2-7; 10 bases line up with TRBD1. This CDR3 has 13 amino acids. After removal of 9 bases from V and 6 bases from J, the junction contained 8 bases not matched to a gene. In germline, CDR1 is LNHDA, CDR2 SQIVND (reference sequence).

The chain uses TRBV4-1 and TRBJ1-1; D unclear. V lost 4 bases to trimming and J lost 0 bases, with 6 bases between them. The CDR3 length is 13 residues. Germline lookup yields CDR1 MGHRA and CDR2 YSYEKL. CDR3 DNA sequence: TGCGCCAGCAGCCCTAGACTGAACACTGAAGCTTTCTTT. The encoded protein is CASSPRLNTEAFF.

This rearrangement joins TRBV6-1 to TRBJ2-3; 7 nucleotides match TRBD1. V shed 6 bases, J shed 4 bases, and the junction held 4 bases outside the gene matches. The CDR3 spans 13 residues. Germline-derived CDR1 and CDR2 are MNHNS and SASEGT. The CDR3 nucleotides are TGTGCCAGCAGCCAGGGGGTAGCAGATACGCAGTATTTT. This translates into CASSQGVADTQYF.

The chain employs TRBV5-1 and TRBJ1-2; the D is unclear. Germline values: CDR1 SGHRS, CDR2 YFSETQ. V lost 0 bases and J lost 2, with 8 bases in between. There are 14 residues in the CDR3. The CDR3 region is CASSLADKNYGYTF. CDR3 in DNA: TGCGCCAGCAGCTTGGCAGACAAGAACTATGGCTACACCTTC.

The CDR3 region is CASSLGGGGGYGYTF. Here the CDR3 DNA reads TGTGCCAGCAGCTTAGGTGGAGGGGGCGGCTATGGCTACACCTTC. This chain connects TRBV7-9 to TRBJ1-2; 7 bases match TRBD1. Germline lookup yields CDR1 SEHNR and CDR2 FQNEAQ (reference sequence). V lost 1 base to trimming and J lost 4 bases; unmatched junction nucleotides: 6. There are 15 residues in the CDR3.

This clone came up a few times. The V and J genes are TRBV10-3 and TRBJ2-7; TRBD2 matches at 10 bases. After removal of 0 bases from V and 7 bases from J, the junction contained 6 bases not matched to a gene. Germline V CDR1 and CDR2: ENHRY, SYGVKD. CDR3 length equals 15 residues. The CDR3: CAISESNLAGVEQYF. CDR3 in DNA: TGTGCCATCAGTGAGTCAAACCTAGCGGGAGTTGAGCAGTACTTC.

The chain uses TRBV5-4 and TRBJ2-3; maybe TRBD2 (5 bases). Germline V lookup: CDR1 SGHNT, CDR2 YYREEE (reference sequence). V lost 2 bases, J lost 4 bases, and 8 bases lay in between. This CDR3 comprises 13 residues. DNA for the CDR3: TGTGCCAGCAGCTTCTTGGAGGCAGATACGCAGTATTTT. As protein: CASSFLEADTQYF.

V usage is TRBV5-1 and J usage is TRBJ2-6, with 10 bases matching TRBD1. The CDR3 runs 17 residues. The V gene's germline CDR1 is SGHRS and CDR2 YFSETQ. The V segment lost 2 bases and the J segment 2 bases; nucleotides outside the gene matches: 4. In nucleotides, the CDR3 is TGCGCCAGCAGCTTCGGGACAGGGGTAACTGGGGCCAACGTCCTGACTTTC. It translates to CASSFGTGVTGANVLTF.

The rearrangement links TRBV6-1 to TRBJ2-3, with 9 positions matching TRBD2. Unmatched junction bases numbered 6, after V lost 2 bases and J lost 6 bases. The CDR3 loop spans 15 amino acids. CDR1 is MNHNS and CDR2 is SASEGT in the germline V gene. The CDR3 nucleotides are TGTGCCAGCAGTGAATGGGCGGGAGGGGGGGATACGCAGTATTTT. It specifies CASSEWAGGGDTQYF.

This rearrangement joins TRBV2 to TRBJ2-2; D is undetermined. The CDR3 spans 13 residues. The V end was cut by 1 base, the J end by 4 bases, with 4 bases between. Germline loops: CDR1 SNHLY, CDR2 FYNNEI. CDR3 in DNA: TGTGCCAGCAGTGAAGGGCCCACCGGGGAGCTGTTTTTT. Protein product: CASSEGPTGELFF.

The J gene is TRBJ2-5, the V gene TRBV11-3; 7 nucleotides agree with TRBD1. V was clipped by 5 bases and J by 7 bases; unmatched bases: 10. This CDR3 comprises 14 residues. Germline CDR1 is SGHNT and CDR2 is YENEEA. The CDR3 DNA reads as TGTGCCAGCAGCGCCGGTGGGACAGAGGGGACCCAGTACTTC. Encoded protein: CASSAGGTEGTQYF. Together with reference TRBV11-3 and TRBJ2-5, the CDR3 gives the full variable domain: EAGVVQSPRYKIIEKKQPVAFWCNPISGHNTLYWYLQNLGQGPELLIRYENEEAVDDSQLPKDRFSAERLKGVDSTLKIQPAELGDSAVYLCASSAGGTEGTQYFGPGTRLLVL.

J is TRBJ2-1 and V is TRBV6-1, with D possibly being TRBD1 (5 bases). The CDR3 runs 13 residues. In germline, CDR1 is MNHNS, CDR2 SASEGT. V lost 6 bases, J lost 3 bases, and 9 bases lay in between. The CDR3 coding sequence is TGTGCCAGCAGCAGGGTCAGCTACAATGAGCAGTTCTTC. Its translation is CASSRVSYNEQFF.

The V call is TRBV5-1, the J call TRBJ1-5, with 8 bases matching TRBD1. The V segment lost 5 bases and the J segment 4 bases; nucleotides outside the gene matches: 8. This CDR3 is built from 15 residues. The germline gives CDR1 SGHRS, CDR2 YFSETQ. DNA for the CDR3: TGCGCCAGCAGTTCGACAGGGGATAGGAATCAGCCCCAGCATTTT. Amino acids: CASSSTGDRNQPQHF.

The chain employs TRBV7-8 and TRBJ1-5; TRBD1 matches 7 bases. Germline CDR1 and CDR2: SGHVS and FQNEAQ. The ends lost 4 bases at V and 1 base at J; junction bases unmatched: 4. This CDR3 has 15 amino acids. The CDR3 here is CASSSLGQSNQPQHF. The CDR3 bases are TGTGCCAGCAGCTCATTGGGACAGAGCAATCAGCCCCAGCATTTT.